This T cell receptor beta chain was identified during a study of early T cells in non-severe SARS-CoV-2 infection. As for the study in general: The input, bulk RNA from unsorted whole blood, was sequenced, and chains were unpaired. Study-level findings and limits: Anti-spike CD8 responses were favored by VDJdb matching, which missed private and CD4 specificities.

This clonotype appeared many times. Its antigen is still unknown. The CDR3 has 16 residues. Germline V gene data show CDR1 as SGHAT and CDR2 as FQNNGV. After removal of 5 bases from V and 4 bases from J, the junction contained 4 bases not matched to a gene. Researchers tagged individual cDNA molecules with unique molecular identifiers. TCRdb re-called the 5' RACE reads through MiXCR, storing one row per CDR3 protein. The table has 30,000 to 35,000 distinct CDR3 sequences, around 4.3% seen once. This sequence joins TRBV11-2 and TRBJ2-2; 13 bases line up with TRBD2. The sample comprised whole blood. The TCR sequence derives from an adult who was a healthcare worker with PCR-confirmed SARS-CoV-2 infection or an uninfected control (not recorded which). This chain's CDR3 is CASSTGLAGITGELFF. The CDR3 DNA reads TGTGCCAGCAGCACGGGACTAGCGGGGATCACCGGGGAGCTGTTTTTT.